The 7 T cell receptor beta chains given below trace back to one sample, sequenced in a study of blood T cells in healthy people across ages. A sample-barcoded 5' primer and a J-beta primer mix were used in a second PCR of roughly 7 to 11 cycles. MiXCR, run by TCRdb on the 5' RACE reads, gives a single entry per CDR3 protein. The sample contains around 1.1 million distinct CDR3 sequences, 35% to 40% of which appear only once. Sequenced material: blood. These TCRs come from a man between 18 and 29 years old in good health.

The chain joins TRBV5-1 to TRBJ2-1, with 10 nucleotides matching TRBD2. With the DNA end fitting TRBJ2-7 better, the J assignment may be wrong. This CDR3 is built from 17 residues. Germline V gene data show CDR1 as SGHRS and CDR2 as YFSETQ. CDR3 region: CASSLALAGASYNEQYF. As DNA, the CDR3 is TGCGCCAGCAGCTTGGCTCTAGCGGGGGCCTCCTACAATGAGCAGTACTTC.

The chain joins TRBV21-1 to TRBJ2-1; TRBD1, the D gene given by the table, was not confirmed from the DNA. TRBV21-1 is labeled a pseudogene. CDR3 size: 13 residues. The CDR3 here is CASRRQGGSGQFF. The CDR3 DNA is TGTGCCAGCAGGAGACAGGGAGGGAGTGGGCAGTTCTTC.

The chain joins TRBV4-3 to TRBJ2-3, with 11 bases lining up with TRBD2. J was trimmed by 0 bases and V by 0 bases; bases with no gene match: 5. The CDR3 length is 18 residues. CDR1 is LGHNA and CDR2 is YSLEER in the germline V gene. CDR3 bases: TGCGCCAGCAGCCAAGAGTTGTCTAGCGGGGGGAGCACAGATACGCAGTATTTT. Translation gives CASSQELSSGGSTDTQYF.

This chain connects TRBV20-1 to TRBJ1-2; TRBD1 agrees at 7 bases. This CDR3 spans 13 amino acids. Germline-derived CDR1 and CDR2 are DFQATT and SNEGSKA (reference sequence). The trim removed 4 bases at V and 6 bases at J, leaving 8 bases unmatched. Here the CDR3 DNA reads TGCAGTGCTAAGTGGGACAGTATCAATGGCTACACCTTC. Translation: CSAKWDSINGYTF.

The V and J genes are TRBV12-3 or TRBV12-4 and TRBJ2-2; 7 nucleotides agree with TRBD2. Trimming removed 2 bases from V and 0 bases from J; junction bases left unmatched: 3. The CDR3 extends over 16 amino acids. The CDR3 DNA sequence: TGTGCCAGCAGTTTATGGGGGGGATCGAACACCGGGGAGCTGTTTTTT. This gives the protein CASSLWGGSNTGELFF.

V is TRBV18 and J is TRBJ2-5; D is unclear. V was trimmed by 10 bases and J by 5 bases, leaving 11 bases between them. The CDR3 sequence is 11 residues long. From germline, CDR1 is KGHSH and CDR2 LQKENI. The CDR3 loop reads CATHDGETQYF. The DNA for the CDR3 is TGTGCCACCCACGATGGGGAGACCCAGTACTTC.

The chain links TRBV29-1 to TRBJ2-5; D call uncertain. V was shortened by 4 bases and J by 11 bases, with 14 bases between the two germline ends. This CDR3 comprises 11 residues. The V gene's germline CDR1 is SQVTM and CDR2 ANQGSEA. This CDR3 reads CSVGRYNEQYF. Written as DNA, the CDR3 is TGCAGCGTTGGTAGATACAATGAGCAGTACTTC.